This T cell receptor beta chain was sequenced for a study of human T cells and chemical hapten exposure. The V end lost 5 bases, the J end lost 8 bases, and 13 bases lay between the germline ends. CDR3 length: 14 residues. Germline values: CDR1 LGHNA, CDR2 YSLEER. Via MiXCR, TCRdb re-called the RACE reads, giving one row per CDR3 protein. The table has some 250,000 distinct CDR3 sequences, roughly 8% seen once; the top ten hold about 1.2%. The time point is: pre-sensitization, week 0. Treatment meaning: therapeutic diphenylcyclopropenone sensitization with weekly scalp DPC. This clonotype was seen a few times.

This receptor was identified in a man between 18 and 29 years old with alopecia areata. Some clones in this sample may be carry-over from other donors' samples. The rearrangement links TRBV4-3 to TRBJ1-6; perhaps TRBD1 as D (5 bases). Sequenced material: whole blood, taken in connection with sensitization to the hapten diphenylcyclopropenone (DPC). CDR3 sequence: CASSSRQSDSPLHF. The CDR3 DNA reads as TGCGCCAGCAGCTCCAGACAGAGCGATTCACCCCTCCACTTT.